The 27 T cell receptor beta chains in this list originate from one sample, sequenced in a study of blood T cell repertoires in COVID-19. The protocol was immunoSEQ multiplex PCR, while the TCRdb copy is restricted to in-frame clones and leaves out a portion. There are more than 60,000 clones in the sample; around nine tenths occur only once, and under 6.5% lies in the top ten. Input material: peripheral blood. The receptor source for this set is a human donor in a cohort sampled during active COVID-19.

CDR3 amino acids: CASSYSPGFSEAFF. In DNA, the CDR3 is TGTGCCAGCAGTTACTCGCCAGGGTTTTCTGAAGCTTTCTTT. This chain links TRBV6-5 with TRBJ1-1; D possibly corresponds to TRBD1 (5 bases). The CDR3 covers 14 residues. Trimming pared 0 bases from V and 6 bases from J, leaving 11 bases between. Germline lookup yields CDR1 MNHEY and CDR2 SVGAGI.

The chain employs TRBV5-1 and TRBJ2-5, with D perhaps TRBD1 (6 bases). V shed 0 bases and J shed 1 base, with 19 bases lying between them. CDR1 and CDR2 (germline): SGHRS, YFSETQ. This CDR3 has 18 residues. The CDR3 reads CASSLANRDTTGQETQYF. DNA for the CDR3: TGCGCCAGCAGCTTGGCGAACCGGGACACCACGGGCCAAGAGACCCAGTACTTC.

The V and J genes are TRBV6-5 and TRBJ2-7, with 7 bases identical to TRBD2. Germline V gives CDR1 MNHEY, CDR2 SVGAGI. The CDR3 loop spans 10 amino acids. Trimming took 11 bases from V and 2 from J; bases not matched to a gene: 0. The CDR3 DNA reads TGTGCCGCGGGGGCCTACGAGCAGTACTTC. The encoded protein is CAAGAYEQYF.

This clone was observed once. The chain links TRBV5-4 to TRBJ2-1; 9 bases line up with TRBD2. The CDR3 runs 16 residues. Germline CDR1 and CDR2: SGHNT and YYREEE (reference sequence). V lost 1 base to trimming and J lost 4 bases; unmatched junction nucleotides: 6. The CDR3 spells CASSLLSSGDYNEQFF. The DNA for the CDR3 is TGTGCCAGCAGCTTGCTCTCTAGCGGGGATTACAATGAGCAGTTCTTC.

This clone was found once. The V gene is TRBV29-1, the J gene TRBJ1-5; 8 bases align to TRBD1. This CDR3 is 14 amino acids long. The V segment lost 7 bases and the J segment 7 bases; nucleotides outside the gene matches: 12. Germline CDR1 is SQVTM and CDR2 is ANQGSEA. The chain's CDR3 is CSAGRGQGNQPQHF. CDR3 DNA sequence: TGCAGCGCCGGCAGAGGACAGGGAAACCAGCCCCAGCATTTT.

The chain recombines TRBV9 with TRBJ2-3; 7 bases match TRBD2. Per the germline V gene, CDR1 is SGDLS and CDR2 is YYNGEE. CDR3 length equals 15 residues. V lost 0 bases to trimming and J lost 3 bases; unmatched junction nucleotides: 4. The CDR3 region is CASSVGTRGTDTQYF. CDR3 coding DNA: TGTGCCAGCAGCGTAGGGACGCGGGGGACAGATACGCAGTATTTT.

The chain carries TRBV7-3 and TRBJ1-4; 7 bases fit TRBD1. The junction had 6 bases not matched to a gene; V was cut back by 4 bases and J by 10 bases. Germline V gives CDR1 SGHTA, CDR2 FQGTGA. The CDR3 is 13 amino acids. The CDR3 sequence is CASSSVPGGKLFF. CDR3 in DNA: TGTGCCAGCAGCTCGGTGCCAGGGGGAAAACTGTTTTTT.

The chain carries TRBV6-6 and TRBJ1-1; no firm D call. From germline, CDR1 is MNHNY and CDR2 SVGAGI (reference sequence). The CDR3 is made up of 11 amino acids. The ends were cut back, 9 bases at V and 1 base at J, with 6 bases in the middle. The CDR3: CASPGNTEAFF. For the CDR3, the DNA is TGTGCCAGTCCGGGGAACACTGAAGCTTTCTTT.

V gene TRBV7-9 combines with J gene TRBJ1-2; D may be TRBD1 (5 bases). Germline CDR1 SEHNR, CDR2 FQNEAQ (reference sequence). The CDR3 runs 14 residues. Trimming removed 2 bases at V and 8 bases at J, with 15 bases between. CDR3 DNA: TGTGCCAGCAGCTTATACGGCAGGGCGGAAGGCTACACCTTC. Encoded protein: CASSLYGRAEGYTF.

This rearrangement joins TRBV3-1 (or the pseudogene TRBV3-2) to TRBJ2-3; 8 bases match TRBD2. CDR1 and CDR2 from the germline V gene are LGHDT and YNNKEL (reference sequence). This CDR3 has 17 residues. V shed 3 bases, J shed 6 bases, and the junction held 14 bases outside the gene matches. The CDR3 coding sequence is TGTGCCAGCAGCCAGGGAATTGGCGGGGGGTTTGGGGATACGCAGTATTTT. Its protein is CASSQGIGGGFGDTQYF.

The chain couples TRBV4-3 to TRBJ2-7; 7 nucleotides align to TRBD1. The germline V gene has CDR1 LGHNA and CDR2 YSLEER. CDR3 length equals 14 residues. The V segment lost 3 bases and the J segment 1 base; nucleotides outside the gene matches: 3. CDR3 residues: CASSQRQGSYEQYF. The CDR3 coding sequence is TGCGCCAGCAGCCAGCGACAGGGTTCCTACGAGCAGTACTTC.

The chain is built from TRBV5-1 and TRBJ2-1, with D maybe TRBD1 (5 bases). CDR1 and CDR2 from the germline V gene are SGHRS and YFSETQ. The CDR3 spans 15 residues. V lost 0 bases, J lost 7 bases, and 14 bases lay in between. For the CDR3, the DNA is TGCGCCAGCAGCTTGGTTCCCCCAGGGCGTAATGAGCAGTTCTTC. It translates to CASSLVPPGRNEQFF.

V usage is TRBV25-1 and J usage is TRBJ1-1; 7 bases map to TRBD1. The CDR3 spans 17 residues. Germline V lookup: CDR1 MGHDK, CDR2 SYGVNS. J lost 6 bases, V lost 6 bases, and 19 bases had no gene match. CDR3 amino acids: CASRGRGRDKGGAEAFF. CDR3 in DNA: TGTGCCAGCAGGGGAAGGGGGCGAGATAAAGGCGGAGCTGAAGCTTTCTTT.

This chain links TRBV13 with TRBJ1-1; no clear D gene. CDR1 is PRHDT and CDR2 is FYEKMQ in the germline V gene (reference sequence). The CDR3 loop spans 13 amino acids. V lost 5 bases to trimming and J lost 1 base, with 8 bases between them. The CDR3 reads CASSQNRNTEAFF. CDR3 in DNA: TGTGCCAGCAGCCAAAACAGGAACACTGAAGCTTTCTTT.

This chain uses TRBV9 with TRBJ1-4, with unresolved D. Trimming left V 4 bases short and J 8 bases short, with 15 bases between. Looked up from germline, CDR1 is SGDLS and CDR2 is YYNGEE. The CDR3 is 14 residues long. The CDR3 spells CASSPDLEGEKLFF. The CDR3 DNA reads TGTGCCAGCAGCCCCGATTTGGAGGGCGAAAAACTGTTTTTT.

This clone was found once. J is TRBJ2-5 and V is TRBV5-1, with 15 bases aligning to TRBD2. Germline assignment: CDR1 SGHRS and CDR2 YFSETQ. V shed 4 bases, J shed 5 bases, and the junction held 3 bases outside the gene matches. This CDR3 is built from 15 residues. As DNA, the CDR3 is TGCGCCAGCAGCCCCGGACTAGCGGGAGGGGAGACCCAGTACTTC. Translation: CASSPGLAGGETQYF.

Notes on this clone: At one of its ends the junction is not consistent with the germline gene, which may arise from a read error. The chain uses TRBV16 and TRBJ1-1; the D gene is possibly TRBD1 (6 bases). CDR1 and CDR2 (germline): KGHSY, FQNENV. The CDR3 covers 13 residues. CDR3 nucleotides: TGTGCCAGCAGCCAGGACAGAAACACCGAAGCTTTCTTT. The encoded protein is CASSQDRNTEAFF.

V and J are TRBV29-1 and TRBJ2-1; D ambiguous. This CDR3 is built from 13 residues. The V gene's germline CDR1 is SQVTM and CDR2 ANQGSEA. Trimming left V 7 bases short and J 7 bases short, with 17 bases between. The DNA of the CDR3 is TGCAGCGGTAGGTTAGCTTCTCGAAATGAGCAGTTCTTC. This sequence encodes CSGRLASRNEQFF.

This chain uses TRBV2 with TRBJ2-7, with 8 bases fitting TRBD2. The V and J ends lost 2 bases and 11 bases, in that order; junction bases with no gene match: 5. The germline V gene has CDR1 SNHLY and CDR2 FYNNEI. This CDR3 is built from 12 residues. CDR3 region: CASSESGAGEYF. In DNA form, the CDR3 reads TGTGCCAGCAGTGAAAGCGGAGCGGGGGAGTACTTC.

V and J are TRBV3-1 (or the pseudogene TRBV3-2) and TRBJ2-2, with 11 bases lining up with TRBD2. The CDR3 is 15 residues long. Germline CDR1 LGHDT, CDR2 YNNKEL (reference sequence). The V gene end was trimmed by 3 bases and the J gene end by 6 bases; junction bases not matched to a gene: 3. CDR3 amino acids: CASSQPGLAAGELFF. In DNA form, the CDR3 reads TGTGCCAGCAGCCAGCCGGGACTAGCGGCCGGGGAGCTGTTTTTT.

The CDR3 DNA reads TGTGCCAGCAGCCAAGGGTTAGCGGGGGGGCGACGTAATGAGCAGTTCTTC. This gives the protein CASSQGLAGGRRNEQFF. The chain employs TRBV3-1 (or the pseudogene TRBV3-2) and TRBJ2-1, with 11 bases matching TRBD2. V lost 1 base, J lost 7 bases, and 9 bases stayed unmatched. Germline CDR1 is LGHDT and CDR2 is YNNKEL (reference sequence). The CDR3 loop spans 17 amino acids.

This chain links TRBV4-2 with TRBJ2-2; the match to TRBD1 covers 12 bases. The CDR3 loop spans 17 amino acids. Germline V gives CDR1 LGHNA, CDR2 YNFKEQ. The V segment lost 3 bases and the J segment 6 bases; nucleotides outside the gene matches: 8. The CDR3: CASSQDSGTGGSGELFF. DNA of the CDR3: TGTGCCAGCAGCCAGGACTCCGGGACAGGGGGCTCCGGGGAGCTGTTTTTT.

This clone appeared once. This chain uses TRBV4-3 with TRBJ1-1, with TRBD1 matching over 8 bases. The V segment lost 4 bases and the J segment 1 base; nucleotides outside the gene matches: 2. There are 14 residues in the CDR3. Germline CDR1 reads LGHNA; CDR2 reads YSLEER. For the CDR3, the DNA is TGCGCCAGCAGCCCGGGACAGGCGAACACTGAAGCTTTCTTT. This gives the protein CASSPGQANTEAFF.

This CDR3 reads CASSDDRGGFAEAFF. CDR3 sequence (DNA): TGTGCCAGCTCCGATGACAGGGGGGGTTTCGCTGAAGCTTTCTTT. The chain links TRBV18 to TRBJ1-1; 9 bases match TRBD1. The CDR3 consists of 15 residues. Germline CDR1 KGHSH, CDR2 LQKENI. Losses at the gene ends were 6 bases for V and 6 bases for J; bases not matched to a gene: 11.

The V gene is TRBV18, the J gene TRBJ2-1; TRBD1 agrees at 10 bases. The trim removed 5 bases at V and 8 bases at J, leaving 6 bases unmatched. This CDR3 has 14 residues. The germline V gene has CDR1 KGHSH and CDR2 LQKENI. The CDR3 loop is CASSGTGVLDEQFF. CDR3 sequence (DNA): TGTGCCAGCTCAGGGACAGGGGTGCTGGATGAGCAGTTCTTC. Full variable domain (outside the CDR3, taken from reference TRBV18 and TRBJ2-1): NAGVMQNPRHLVRRRGQEARLRCSPMKGHSHVYWYRQLPEEGLKFMVYLQKENIIDESGMPKERFSAEFPKEGPSILRIQQVVRGDSAAYFCASSGTGVLDEQFFGPGTRLTVL.

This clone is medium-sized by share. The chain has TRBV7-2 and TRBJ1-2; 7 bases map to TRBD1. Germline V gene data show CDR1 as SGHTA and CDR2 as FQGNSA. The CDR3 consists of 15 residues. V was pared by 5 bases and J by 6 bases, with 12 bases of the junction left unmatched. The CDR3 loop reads CASSPDRQGTDGYTF. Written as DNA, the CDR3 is TGTGCCAGCAGCCCAGACAGACAGGGAACGGATGGCTACACCTTC.

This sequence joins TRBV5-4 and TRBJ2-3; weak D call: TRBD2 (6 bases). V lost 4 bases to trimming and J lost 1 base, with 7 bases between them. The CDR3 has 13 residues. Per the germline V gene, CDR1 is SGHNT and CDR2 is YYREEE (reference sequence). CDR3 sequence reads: CASSPSGTDTQYF. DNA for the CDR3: TGTGCCAGCAGCCCTAGCGGCACAGATACGCAGTATTTT. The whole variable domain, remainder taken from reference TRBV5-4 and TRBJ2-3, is ETGVTQSPTHLIKTRGQQVTLRCSSQSGHNTVSWYQQALGQGPQFIFQYYREEENGRGNFPPRFSGLQFPNYSSELNVNALELDDSALYLCASSPSGTDTQYFGPGTRLTVL.